This T cell receptor (beta chain) was obtained from a study of T cell repertoires in cytomegalovirus infection. Study-level background: Alongside well-studied HLA-B-restricted CMV epitopes, recently identified HLA-C-restricted CMV epitopes were also used. Public TCR beta signatures indicated both CMV infection and matching HLA type.

CDR3 length equals 15 residues. The germline CDR1 and CDR2 sequences are SGHNT and YYREEE (reference sequence). The junction had 10 bases not matched to a gene; V was cut back by 3 bases and J by 7 bases. Study-level results: Carriers of CMV and the relevant HLA type were discriminated by public TCR beta frequency. In two of eight donors, the top clonotype was HLA-C-restricted CMV-specific.

Each CDR3 protein is one row after TCRdb ran MiXCR on the reads. The table shows hundreds of thousands of distinct CDR3 sequences, with around 30% occurring only once. Note on this clonotype: Antigen: not known.

This clonotype was sampled from a human donor in good health (CMV status not recorded). Some clones in this sample may be carry-over from other donors' samples. The material sequenced was cultured PBMCs, taken from culture after CMV antigen stimulation. V usage is TRBV5-4 and J usage is TRBJ2-1; 7 bases fit TRBD2. CDR3 residues: CASSSPTSLFNEQFF. The CDR3 DNA is TGTGCCAGCAGCTCACCGACTAGCCTATTTAATGAGCAGTTCTTC.